The present T cell receptor (beta chain) was sequenced within a study of identical twins (TCRdb year 2016). For the study in its entirety: The study deep-sequenced TCR alpha and beta repertoires from monozygotic twins, unrelated adults of various ages and cord blood to test whether fetal clonotypes persist. Replicate twin experiments were performed at different times using different library preparation protocols to rule out contamination.

What the study reported, not specific to this receptor: A weaker excess of twin sharing was found in beta out-of-frame sequences because the signal-to-noise ratio was lowered by fewer shared sequences. Because the same donors could not be followed over many years, the conclusions relied on cross-sectional statistical analysis. Abundant cord blood beta clonotypes carried fewer insertions; young adult naive repertoires showed a weaker similar trend, while memory repertoires showed none. Zero-insertion analyses could be partly confounded by invariant T cells such as MAIT and iNKT, although diverse VJ usage argued against such confounding for most clonotypes. Recombination models systematically underestimated out-of-frame TCR alpha sharing in monozygotic twins but agreed with sharing between unrelated individuals. Out-of-frame TCR alpha sequences shared between twins showed an excess of low generation-probability sequences compared with coincidental sharing between unrelated individuals.

Library preparation used 5' RACE. TCRdb records Illumina HiSeq 2000 as the sequencer. A universal primer binding site was introduced by template switching, and a unique molecular identifier was present in the final cDNA, enabling accurate counting of TCR cDNA molecules. Specific primers in the conserved constant-segment region were used to synthesize first-strand cDNA for the TCR alpha and beta chains. Each cDNA library was double barcoded, with a SMART-Mk sample barcode plus Illumina barcodes, to control for contamination. TruSeq adapter sequences along with Illumina sample barcodes were introduced in two successive PCR steps. TCR alpha and beta cDNA libraries were sequenced on the Illumina HiSeq platform with custom primers. The study's processing was this. MiGEC processed the raw reads to extract unique molecular identifiers, while MiXCR was used to determine the CDR3 positions. Recombination models were inferred per individual with the repgenHMM and IGoR tools using an EM algorithm. Shared clonotypes were analyzed with the tcR package in R, and sharing was normalized by the product of cloneset sizes. Out-of-frame nonproductive sequences were analyzed to study raw recombination free of thymic and clonal selection effects. TCRdb ran its own pipeline on the public reads, namely fastp trimming at Q25 and MiXCR clone calling, and kept in-frame beta chains. Rows are unified per CDR3 protein, each entry keeping the most common DNA and genes. It is TCRdb's table, rather than the study itself, that gives the V and J calls and clone size. This sample holds approximately 890,000 distinct CDR3 sequences; about 12% were observed only once. In total, the top ten clones hold about 1.5% of the sample.

This clonotype has ten or more counts. This clone's antigen is unknown. Base-call qualities are not available, and no considerably larger clone is one nucleotide away. Every donor was a healthy Caucasian. Three pairs of female monozygotic twins, all aged 18 to 29 years, were included in the twin cohort. RNA for TCR libraries was isolated from peripheral blood mononuclear cells. The CDR3 goes from the cysteine to the phenylalanine over 14 residues. The only DNA kept is the CDR3, 42 bases in frame from the first base. V and J are truncated by 3 bases and 5 bases respectively, leaving an intervening sequence of 12 bases. The germline V gene provides CDR1 KGHDR and CDR2 SFDVKD. These data also formed part of another study, on yellow fever vaccine responses in identical twins. The second study reports: The authors reported that the T cell response to vaccination in identical twins appeared partly convergent and partly personalized. In the study, vaccine-responding T cell clones were precisely tracked in identical twins.

The TCR comes from a woman under 30 in good health. What was sequenced was PBMCs. The rearrangement combines TRBV24-1 with TRBJ1-2, with TRBD1 perhaps the D gene, on 6 matching bases. The sequenced DNA is TGTGCCACCAGTGATGTTGACAGGCGTTATGGCTACACCTTC. Translated, this gives CATSDVDRRYGYTF.